This paragraph covers one T cell receptor (beta chain) sequence. Its antigen target is currently unknown. Per-base qualities were not stored, and no clone one base away is much larger. The collaborating institutions used their own protocols to collect whole blood in K2EDTA tubes. Collaborator samples were shipped for TCRbeta analysis as frozen whole blood, isolated PBMCs, or DNA extracted from either sample type. The immunoSEQ Assay, a bias-controlled multiplex PCR, was used to amplify TCRbeta CDR3 regions from genomic DNA. The authors' pipeline ran thus. Within the assay, amplification of reference gene primers was used to estimate how many nucleated cells each sample contained. To quantify the absolute abundance of each unique TCRbeta CDR3 rearrangement, sequence reads were collapsed and filtered. Productive Simpson clonality was computed per sample as the square root of Simpson's diversity index over productive rearrangements. Not all clones reach the TCRdb copy of this immuneACCESS table, which keeps in-frame sequences only. Checked studies attribute under half of the gap to unresolved V genes and leave the rest unexplained. V and J calls and clone size are given by that table; D and trimming were obtained from the DNA. The sample yields roughly 300,000 clones; approximately 91% were counted once. The ten top clones hold 9% to 9.5% of the sample.

The data are from a study of blood T cell repertoires in COVID-19 (dated by TCRdb to 2018 to 2020). As for the study more broadly: Samples from collaborators originated in the United States, Italy and Spain and spanned both the acute and convalescent phases of COVID-19. Samples came from the ongoing ImmuneRACE study (first 160 participants) plus 1,254 subjects from 6 global collaborators. The dataset comprised deeply sampled blood TCRbeta repertoires from subjects exposed to, actively infected with, or recovered from COVID-19. The prospective study material was composed of cDNA or gDNA derived from T cells, B-cell-depleted T cells, or PBMCs. A de-identified subject ID, COVID-19 status, age in years and sex were almost always included in the sample metadata. A freely available public database, intended as a resource for researchers studying the immune response to SARS-CoV-2, is where the repertoires were released. Where available, HLA class I and class II types were taken from metadata supplied by the sample provider and were not determined by assay-based typing.

The research as a whole found: How much clinical and demographic metadata was included differed by source and by participant, and the metadata was provided uncurated.

Sequencing was carried out using peripheral blood. This clonotype was sampled from a man in his late teens or twenties with active or convalescent COVID-19.

CDR3 sequence: CASSPGPSSYKNIQYF. The DNA reads as follows: TGTGCCAGCAGCCCGGGTCCCTCGTCTTACAAAAACATTCAGTACTTC. In this chain, TRBV7-6 is recombined with TRBJ2-4; the D gene is not confidently resolved. V and J lose 5 bases and 3 bases, and a span of 17 bases separates them. CDR1 and CDR2 were assigned from the germline V gene as SGHVS and FNYEAQ. The CDR3 starts with the cysteine, ends with the phenylalanine, and has 16 residues. The kept DNA is CDR3 alone, 48 bases in frame from the first base.